This TCR beta chain was found in a study of T cell responses to AZD1222 COVID-19 vaccine. Study results and limitations: The peak T cell response came first, and repertoires were sampled only after it.

Measured with immunoSEQ multiplex PCR; TCRdb has only the in-frame clones, and not every one. The sample has 150,000 to 170,000 clones; about 85% are singletons. Details on this clone: Its antigen is still unknown.

Germline V CDR1 and CDR2: SGHNT, YYREEE (reference sequence). J gave up 3 bases and V 4 bases, and 7 bases lay outside the gene matches. The CDR3 is 16 amino acids. Sequences were derived from peripheral blood, sampled on day 0 of AZD1222 vaccination. V usage is TRBV5-4 and J usage is TRBJ2-3, with TRBD2 matching over 11 bases. The receptor comes from an adult in good health. This CDR3 reads CASSTVAGGQTDTQYF. The CDR3 DNA reads as TGTGCCAGCAGCACAGTAGCGGGGGGGCAGACAGATACGCAGTATTTT.